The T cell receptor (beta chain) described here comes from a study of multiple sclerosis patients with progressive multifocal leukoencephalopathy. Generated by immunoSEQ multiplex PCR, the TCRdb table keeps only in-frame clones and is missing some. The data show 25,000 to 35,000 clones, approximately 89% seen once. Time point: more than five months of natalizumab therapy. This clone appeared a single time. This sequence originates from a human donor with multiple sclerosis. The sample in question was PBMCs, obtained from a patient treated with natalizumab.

CDR3 nucleotide sequence: TGTGCCAGCAGTTCCGTAGCTGGGGCCAACGTCCTGACTTTC. Translation gives CASSSVAGANVLTF. The rearrangement links TRBV27 to TRBJ2-6; D not certain. Looked up from germline, CDR1 is MNHEY and CDR2 is SMNVEV (reference sequence). The V and J ends lost 4 bases and 2 bases respectively, with 6 bases between them. CDR3 length: 14 amino acids.